The clone carrying this TCR beta chain has a count of ten or more. What it recognizes is unknown. This sample was included in a study of cytotoxic CD8 clonotypes in ibrutinib-treated CLL. As for the study in general: For this cohort, patients were 10 to 11 relapsed/refractory and around 16 treatment-naive, while under 18 were IGHV unmutated. By median about 69 months, 12 had progressed and some 14 stayed remitted; responses had been 2 complete and roughly 25 partial. Study observations and caveats: Clonality at baseline surpassed age-matched healthy donors and tracked circulating CD8+ T-cell counts. Sustained-remission and progressing patients had different sampling times.

From germline, CDR1 is SNHLY and CDR2 FYNNEI. The CDR3 loop spans 14 amino acids. V was shortened by 6 bases and J by 1 base, with 12 bases between the two germline ends. The assay was immunoSEQ multiplex PCR, and TCRdb's table has in-frame clones only and misses some. The sample consists of some 200,000 clones, 79% of them appearing once. The sample in question was PBMCs, obtained after 12 months of ibrutinib treatment. This receptor was identified in a human donor with chronic lymphocytic leukemia. The chain is built from TRBV2 and TRBJ2-5, with a tentative D call TRBD1 (6 bases). CDR3 sequence: CASSRGVGQETQYF. CDR3 sequence (DNA): TGTGCCAGCAGCAGGGGTGTCGGCCAAGAGACCCAGTACTTC.